Sequencing of this T cell receptor (beta chain) was carried out in a study of blood T cell repertoires in COVID-19. Study-level background: Nucleic acid was either cDNA or gDNA, and it came from T cells, B-cell-depleted T cells, or PBMCs.

Source study methods: Quantification of nucleated cells was approximated via reference gene primer amplification. Clones were sequenced by immunoSEQ multiplex PCR, and TCRdb holds only the in-frame ones, with some missing. V, J and clone size were drawn from that table, and D and trimming were deduced from the DNA. The sample yields about 300,000 clones, more than 75% seen once. The CDR3 sequence is 15 residues long. CDR1 is WSHSY and CDR2 is SAAADI in the germline V gene. Between the trimmed V and J ends, which lost 4 bases and 6 bases, there was a span of 15 bases. The chain uses TRBV10-2 and TRBJ2-2; possibly TRBD1 for D (7 bases). This clonotype originated in a man between 65 and 79 years old with acute or convalescent COVID-19. What was sequenced was peripheral blood. The CDR3 coding sequence is TGCGCCAGCAGTGCCGGGAGACAGGGCTCCGGGGAGCTGTTTTTT. It is translated as CASSAGRQGSGELFF.